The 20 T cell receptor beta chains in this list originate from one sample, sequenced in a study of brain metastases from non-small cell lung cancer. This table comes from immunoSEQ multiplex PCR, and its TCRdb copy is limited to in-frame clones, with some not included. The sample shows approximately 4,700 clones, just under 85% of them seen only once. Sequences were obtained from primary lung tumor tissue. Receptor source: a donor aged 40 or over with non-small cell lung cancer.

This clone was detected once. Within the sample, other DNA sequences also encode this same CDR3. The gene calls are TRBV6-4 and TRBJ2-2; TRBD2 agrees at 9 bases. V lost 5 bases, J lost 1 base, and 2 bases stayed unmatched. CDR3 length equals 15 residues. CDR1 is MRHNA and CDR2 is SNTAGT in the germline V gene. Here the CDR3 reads CASSPSGENTGELFF. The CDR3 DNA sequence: TGTGCCAGCAGTCCTAGCGGGGAGAACACCGGGGAGCTGTTTTTT.

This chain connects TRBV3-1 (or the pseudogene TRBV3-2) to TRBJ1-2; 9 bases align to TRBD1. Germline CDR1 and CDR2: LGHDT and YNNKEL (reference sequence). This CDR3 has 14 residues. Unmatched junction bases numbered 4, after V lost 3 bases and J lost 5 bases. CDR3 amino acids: CASSQDRGGYGYTF. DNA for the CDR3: TGTGCCAGCAGCCAGGACAGGGGAGGTTATGGCTACACCTTC.

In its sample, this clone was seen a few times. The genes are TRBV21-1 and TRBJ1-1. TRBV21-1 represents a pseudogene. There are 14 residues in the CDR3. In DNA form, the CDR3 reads TGTGCCAGCAGGGTCCGGGGTCGGGACACTGAAGCTTTCTTT. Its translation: CASRVRGRDTEAFF.

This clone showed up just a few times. Written as DNA, the CDR3 is TGCGCCAGCAGTGAGTCAGGTCGAGAGACCCAGTACTTC. This translates into CASSESGRETQYF. The chain joins TRBV10-1 to TRBJ2-5; D gene ambiguous. Germline V CDR1 and CDR2: WNHNN, SYGVQD (reference sequence). The V and J ends lost 0 bases and 4 bases respectively, with 6 bases between them. CDR3 length: 13 residues.

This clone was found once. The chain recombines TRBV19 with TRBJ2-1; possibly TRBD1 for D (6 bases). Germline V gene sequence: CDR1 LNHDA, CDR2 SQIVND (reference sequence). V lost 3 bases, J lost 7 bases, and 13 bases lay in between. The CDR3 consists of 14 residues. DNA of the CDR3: TGTGCCAGTAGTATTGGGCAGGGGTTTAATGAGCAGTTCTTC. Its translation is CASSIGQGFNEQFF.

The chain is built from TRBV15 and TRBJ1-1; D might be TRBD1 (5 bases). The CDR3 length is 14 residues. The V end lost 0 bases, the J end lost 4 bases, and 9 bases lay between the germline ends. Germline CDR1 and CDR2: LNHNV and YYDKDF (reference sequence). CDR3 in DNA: TGTGCCACCAGCAGAGATAGGGGCCGCACTGAAGCTTTCTTT. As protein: CATSRDRGRTEAFF.

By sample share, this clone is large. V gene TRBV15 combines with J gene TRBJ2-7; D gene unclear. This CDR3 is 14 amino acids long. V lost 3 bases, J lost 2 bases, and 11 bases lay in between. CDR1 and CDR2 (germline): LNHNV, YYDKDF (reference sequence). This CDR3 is CATSSLDAAYEQYV. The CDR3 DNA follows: TGTGCCACCAGCAGTCTGGACGCAGCCTACGAGCAGTACGTC.

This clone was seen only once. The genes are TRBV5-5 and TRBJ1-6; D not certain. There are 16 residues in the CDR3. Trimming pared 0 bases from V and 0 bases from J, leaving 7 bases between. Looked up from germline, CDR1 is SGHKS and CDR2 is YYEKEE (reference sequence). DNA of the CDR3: TGTGCCAGCAGCTTGGACTGGAGCTCCTATAATTCACCCCTCCACTTT. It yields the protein CASSLDWSSYNSPLHF.

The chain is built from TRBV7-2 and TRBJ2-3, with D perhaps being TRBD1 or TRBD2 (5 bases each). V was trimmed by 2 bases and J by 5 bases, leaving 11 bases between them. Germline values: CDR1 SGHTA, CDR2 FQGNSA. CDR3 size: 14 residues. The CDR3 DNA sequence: TGTGCCAGCAGCTTAAACGGGGCAGAAGATACGCAGTATTTT. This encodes CASSLNGAEDTQYF. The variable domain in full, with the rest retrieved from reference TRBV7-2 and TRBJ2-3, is GAGVSQSPSNKVTEKGKDVELRCDPISGHTALYWYRQSLGQGLEFLIYFQGNSAPDKSGLPSDRFSAERTGGSVSTLTIQRTQQEDSAVYLCASSLNGAEDTQYFGPGTRLTVL.

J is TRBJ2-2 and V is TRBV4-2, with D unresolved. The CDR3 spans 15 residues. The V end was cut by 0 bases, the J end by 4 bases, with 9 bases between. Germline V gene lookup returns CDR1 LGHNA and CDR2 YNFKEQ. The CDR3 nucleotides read TGTGCCAGCAGCCAAGATCAAAGTTTCACCGGGGAGCTGTTTTTT. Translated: CASSQDQSFTGELFF.

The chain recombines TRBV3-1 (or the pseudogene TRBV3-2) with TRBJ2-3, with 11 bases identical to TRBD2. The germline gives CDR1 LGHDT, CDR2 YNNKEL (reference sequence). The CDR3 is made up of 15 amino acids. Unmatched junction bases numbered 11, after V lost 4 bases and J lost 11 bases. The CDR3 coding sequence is TGTGCCAGCAGCCTCCTAGCGGGGGGATCCCTCGGGCAGTATTTT. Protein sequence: CASSLLAGGSLGQYF.

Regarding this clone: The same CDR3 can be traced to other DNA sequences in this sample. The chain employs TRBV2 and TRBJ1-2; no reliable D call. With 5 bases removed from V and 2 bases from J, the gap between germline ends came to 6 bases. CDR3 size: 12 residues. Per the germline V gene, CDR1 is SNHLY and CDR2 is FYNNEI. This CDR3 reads CASSYDNYGYTF. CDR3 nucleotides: TGTGCCAGCAGTTACGACAACTATGGCTACACCTTC.

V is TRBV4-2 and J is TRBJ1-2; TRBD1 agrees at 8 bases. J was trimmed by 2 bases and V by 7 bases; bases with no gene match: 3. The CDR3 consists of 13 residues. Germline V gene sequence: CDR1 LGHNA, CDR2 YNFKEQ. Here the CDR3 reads CASTGQGNYGYTF. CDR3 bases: TGTGCCAGCACCGGACAGGGAAACTATGGCTACACCTTC.

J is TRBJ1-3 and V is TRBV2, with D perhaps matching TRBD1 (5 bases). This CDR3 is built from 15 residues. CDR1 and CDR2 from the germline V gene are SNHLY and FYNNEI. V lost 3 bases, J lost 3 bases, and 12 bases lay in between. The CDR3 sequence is CASSDAAGIGNTIYF. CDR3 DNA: TGTGCCAGCAGTGACGCGGCAGGGATTGGAAACACCATATATTTT. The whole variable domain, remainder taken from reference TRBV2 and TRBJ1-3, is EPEVTQTPSHQVTQMGQEVILRCVPISNHLYFYWYRQILGQKVEFLVSFYNNEISEKSEIFDDQFSVERPDGSNFTLKIRSTKLEDSAMYFCASSDAAGIGNTIYFGEGSWLTVV.

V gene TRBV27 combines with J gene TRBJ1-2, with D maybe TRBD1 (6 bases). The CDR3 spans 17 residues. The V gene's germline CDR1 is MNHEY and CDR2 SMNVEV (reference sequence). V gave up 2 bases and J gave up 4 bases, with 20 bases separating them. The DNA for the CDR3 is TGTGCCAGCAGTTTAACGGTCCTACAGGGACTAACCTATGGCTACACCTTC. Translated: CASSLTVLQGLTYGYTF.

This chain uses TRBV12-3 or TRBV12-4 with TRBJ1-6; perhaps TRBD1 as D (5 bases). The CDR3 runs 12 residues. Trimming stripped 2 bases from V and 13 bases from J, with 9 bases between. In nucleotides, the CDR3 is TGTGCCAGCAGTTTACAGGGTCGGCCCCTCCACTTT. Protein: CASSLQGRPLHF.

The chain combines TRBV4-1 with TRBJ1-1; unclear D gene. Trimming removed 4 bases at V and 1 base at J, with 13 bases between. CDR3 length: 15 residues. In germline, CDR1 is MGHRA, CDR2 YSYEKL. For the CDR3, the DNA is TGCGCCAGCAGCCTTGAGGCATTCGGGAACACTGAAGCTTTCTTT. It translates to CASSLEAFGNTEAFF.

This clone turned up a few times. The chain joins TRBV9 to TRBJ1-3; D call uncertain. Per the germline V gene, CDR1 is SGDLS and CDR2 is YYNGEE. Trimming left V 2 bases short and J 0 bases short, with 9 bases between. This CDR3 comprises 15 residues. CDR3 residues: CASSVGGTSGNTIYF. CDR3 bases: TGTGCCAGCAGCGTTGGTGGAACCTCTGGAAACACCATATATTTT. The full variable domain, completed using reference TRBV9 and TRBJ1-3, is DSGVTQTPKHLITATGQRVTLRCSPRSGDLSVYWYQQSLDQGLQFLIQYYNGEERAKGNILERFSAQQFPDLHSELNLSSLELGDSALYFCASSVGGTSGNTIYFGEGSWLTVV.

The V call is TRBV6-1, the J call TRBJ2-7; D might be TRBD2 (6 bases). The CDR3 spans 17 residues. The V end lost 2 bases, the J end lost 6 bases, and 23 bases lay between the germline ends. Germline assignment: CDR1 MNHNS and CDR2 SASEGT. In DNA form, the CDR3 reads TGTGCCAGCAGTGAACAAAGAGGCGGAGGGTTTTCATCCGAGCAGTACGTC. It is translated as CASSEQRGGGFSSEQYV.

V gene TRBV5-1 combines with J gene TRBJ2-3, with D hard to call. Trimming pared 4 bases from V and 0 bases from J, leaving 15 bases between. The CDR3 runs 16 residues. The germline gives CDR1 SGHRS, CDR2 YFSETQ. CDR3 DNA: TGCGCCAGCAGCCCCACGGCCCTGTTTAGCACAGATACGCAGTATTTT. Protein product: CASSPTALFSTDTQYF.